The source of this T cell receptor beta chain is a study of T cell responses to AZD1222 COVID-19 vaccine (dated by TCRdb to the early 2020s). At the level of the whole study: TCR sequencing covered fewer than 250 trial participants: 200 to 220 given two doses of AZD1222 and about 26 given two doses of MenACWY control vaccine. Trial participants were enrolled by age into 18-55, 56-69 and 70-plus year subgroups, with about 150, 28 and 57 TCR-sequenced participants respectively.

The CDR3 regions of human TCRbeta chains were analyzed by immunosequencing. As for the authors' bioinformatics: TCRs in the repertoires were matched against a reference library of SARS-CoV-2-specific TCRs that had been generated with the MIRA antigen-specificity platform. Breadth was defined as the fraction of unique TCRs that were SARS-CoV-2-associated, and depth was defined as the fraction of total T cells that were SARS-CoV-2-associated. Using the MIRA data, every spike-specific TCR was mapped to the spike region that the TCR reacted to and assigned to either a CD4 or a CD8 class. Log10-transformed breadth and depth values were compared by one-way ANOVA with Sidak's multiple comparisons tests. TCRdb carries this immuneACCESS record with in-frame sequences only. Its versions omit some clonotypes, under half of them owing to an unresolved V gene in the studies checked, with the rest unexplained. V and J calls plus clone size are reproduced from that table; the DNA served to infer D and trimming. The sample includes some 150,000 clones, with around 85% observed a single time. Jointly, the top ten make up approximately 8% of the sample.

Results and caveats for the whole study, not just this receptor: No day 14 peak-response samples were available, so repertoires were characterized only after the peak T cell response. In the small 56-69-year group, the increase in depth fell short of significance, most likely because of low power. Most participants were white British and females outnumbered males, and the authors suggested that clonal diversity may have been underestimated. Only a handful of AZD1222 recipients were SARS-CoV-2 seropositive at baseline, limiting conclusions about previously exposed vaccinees. A significant rise in spike-specific TCR breadth and depth was observed after two AZD1222 doses relative to day 0 and relative to MenACWY recipients. The vaccine-associated CD4 TCRs covered the entire spike protein, and the dominant responses fell in regions 160-218 and 743-854. Reportedly, close to half of the unique spike-specific TCRs recognized epitopes lying outside the regions that are mutated in the B.1.351 and B.1.1.7 variants.

CDR1 SGHVS and CDR2 FNYEAQ were looked up in the germline V gene. The CDR3 runs 14 residues from the cysteine to the phenylalanine. The sequence is cut down to CDR3 DNA, 42 bases in frame from base 1. The junction carries 10 bases between V and J, which are trimmed by 1 base and 7 bases respectively. The intended sense of this specimen's time point label: about 28 days (+/-7) after the second vaccine dose. In light of the paper, this sample's treatment or condition label describes: meningococcal conjugate vaccine given as trial control. The vaccinee samples were drawn from two UK trials, COV001 and COV002, one of which was a single-blind randomized controlled phase 2/3 trial testing AZD1222 (ChAdOx1 nCoV-19) in healthy adults. Trial participant PBMC samples were collected at day 0 and day 28 after the second dose for TCRbeta chain sequencing. Details on this clone: Its antigen remains undetermined. No base-level quality is on record; no much larger clone is a single base apart.

The input for sequencing was peripheral blood, taken 28 days after the second dose of the MenACWY control vaccine. The TCR originated in an adult who received the MenACWY meningococcal vaccine as a control. The V and J genes are TRBV7-6 and TRBJ2-2; 6 matching bases give a weak D call of TRBD1. The DNA is TGTGCCAGCAGCTTAGAACAGGGCGTCGGGGAGCTGTTTTTT. The encoded protein is CASSLEQGVGELFF.